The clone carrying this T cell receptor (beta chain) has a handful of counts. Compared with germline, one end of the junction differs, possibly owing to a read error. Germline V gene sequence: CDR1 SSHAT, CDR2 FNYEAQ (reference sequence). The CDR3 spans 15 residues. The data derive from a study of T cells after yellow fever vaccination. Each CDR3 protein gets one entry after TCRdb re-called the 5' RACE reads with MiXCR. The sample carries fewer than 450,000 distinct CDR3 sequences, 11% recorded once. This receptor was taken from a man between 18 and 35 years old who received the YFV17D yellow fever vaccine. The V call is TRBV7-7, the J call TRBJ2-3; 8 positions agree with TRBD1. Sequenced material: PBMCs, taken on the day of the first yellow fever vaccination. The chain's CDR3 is CASSTGTGITDTQYF. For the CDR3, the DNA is TGTGCTAGCAGCACCGGGACAGGTATCACAGATACGCAGTATTTT.